These 10 T cell receptor beta chains share one sample of origin, sequenced in a study of T cell changes during pregnancy in multiple sclerosis. Repertoires were generated with immunoSEQ multiplex PCR, while TCRdb's copy carries only in-frame clones and drops some. The sample holds about 20,000 clones, about 87% seen once. This specimen was CD8+ T cells from peripheral blood mononuclear cells, taken in the third trimester of pregnancy. The receptor source for this set is a female donor in good health, enrolled as a control in a pregnancy study.

A remark on this clone: The germline gene is not matched at one end of the junction; a read error may be the cause. The chain links TRBV6-5 to TRBJ2-7, with 9 nucleotides matching TRBD2. CDR1 is MNHEY, CDR2 SVGAGI, per germline. The CDR3 is 13 residues long. CDR3 DNA: TGTGCCAGCAGCCACCGCTTAGCGGGGGCCCTTCACTTC. Translating it yields CASSHRLAGALHF.

This clone is judged medium-sized. The chain employs TRBV9 and TRBJ1-5; 8 bases fit TRBD1. The junction had 9 bases not matched to a gene; V was cut back by 6 bases and J by 4 bases. Germline V gives CDR1 SGDLS, CDR2 YYNGEE. This CDR3 is built from 15 residues. Here the CDR3 reads CASTTRQGKNQPQHF. The CDR3 coding sequence is TGTGCCAGCACCACCAGACAGGGGAAAAATCAGCCCCAGCATTTT.

This clone was picked up one time. This rearrangement joins TRBV28 to TRBJ1-4; TRBD1 matches at 7 bases. Germline V gene data show CDR1 as MDHEN and CDR2 as SYDVKM. The length of the CDR3 is 15 residues. Losses at the gene ends were 2 bases for V and 6 bases for J; bases not matched to a gene: 6. Here the CDR3 reads CASSLRMRGHEKLFF. As DNA, the CDR3 is TGTGCCAGCAGTTTAAGGATGAGGGGGCATGAAAAACTGTTTTTT.

This chain uses TRBV19 with TRBJ2-7, with 10 bases fitting TRBD2. The germline V gene encodes CDR1 LNHDA and CDR2 SQIVND (reference sequence). The ends lost 5 bases at V and 2 bases at J; junction bases unmatched: 3. The CDR3 spans 14 residues. DNA for the CDR3: TGTGCCAGTAGTCCTAGCGGGAGCGCCTACGAGCAGTACTTC. Translated, it gives CASSPSGSAYEQYF.

The V and J genes are TRBV7-9 and TRBJ2-2; 10 bases are a match to TRBD1. The V gene's germline CDR1 is SEHNR and CDR2 FQNEAQ (reference sequence). There are 16 residues in the CDR3. V trimming: 4 bases; J trimming: 7 bases; junction bases outside the gene matches: 9. The chain's CDR3 is CASSSTGTGVNGELFF. CDR3 nucleotide sequence: TGTGCCAGCAGCTCTACCGGGACAGGGGTTAACGGGGAGCTGTTTTTT.

The chain links TRBV2 to TRBJ2-7, with D possibly TRBD1 on 5 matching bases. Germline assignment: CDR1 SNHLY and CDR2 FYNNEI. The CDR3 runs 14 residues. The germline V and J ends were trimmed by 6 bases and 3 bases, with 15 bases remaining between them. For the CDR3, the DNA is TGTGCCAGCAGGGATTTCGACAGCCACTACGAGCAGTACTTC. Translated, it gives CASRDFDSHYEQYF.

This clone was seen a single time. The V gene is TRBV4-2, the J gene TRBJ1-2, with 7 positions matching TRBD1. Looked up from germline, CDR1 is LGHNA and CDR2 is YNFKEQ. V dropped 1 base and J dropped 8; count of bases not matched to a gene: 1. The CDR3 has 12 residues. The CDR3 loop is CASSQGQGGYTF. The CDR3 nucleotides are TGTGCCAGCAGCCAAGGACAGGGCGGCTACACCTTC.

The chain joins TRBV6-5 to TRBJ1-2, with a tentative D call TRBD1 (6 bases). The germline V gene has CDR1 MNHEY and CDR2 SVGAGI. The V gene lost 1 base and the J gene lost 4 bases, with 16 bases spanning the gap. The CDR3 extends over 16 amino acids. The CDR3 is CASSYLGGIGSYGYTF. The CDR3 nucleotides read TGTGCCAGCAGTTACTTAGGGGGAATAGGGTCCTATGGCTACACCTTC.

This clone appeared a single time. The genes are TRBV7-2 and TRBJ2-7, with 7 bases matching TRBD2. Germline CDR1 reads SGHTA; CDR2 reads FQGNSA. Unmatched junction bases numbered 4, after V lost 5 bases and J lost 3 bases. The CDR3 runs 13 residues. CDR3 DNA: TGTGCCAGCAGCATGGGGGGGGGCTACGAGCAGTACTTC. Amino acid sequence: CASSMGGGYEQYF.

This sequence joins TRBV2 and TRBJ1-1; TRBD1 might be the D (5 bases). Looked up from germline, CDR1 is SNHLY and CDR2 is FYNNEI. Trimming cost V 4 bases and J 3 bases, with 12 bases left between them. The CDR3 length is 14 residues. As DNA, the CDR3 is TGTGCCAGCAGTGCAAGGGGATGGGACACTGAAGCTTTCTTT. This gives the protein CASSARGWDTEAFF.